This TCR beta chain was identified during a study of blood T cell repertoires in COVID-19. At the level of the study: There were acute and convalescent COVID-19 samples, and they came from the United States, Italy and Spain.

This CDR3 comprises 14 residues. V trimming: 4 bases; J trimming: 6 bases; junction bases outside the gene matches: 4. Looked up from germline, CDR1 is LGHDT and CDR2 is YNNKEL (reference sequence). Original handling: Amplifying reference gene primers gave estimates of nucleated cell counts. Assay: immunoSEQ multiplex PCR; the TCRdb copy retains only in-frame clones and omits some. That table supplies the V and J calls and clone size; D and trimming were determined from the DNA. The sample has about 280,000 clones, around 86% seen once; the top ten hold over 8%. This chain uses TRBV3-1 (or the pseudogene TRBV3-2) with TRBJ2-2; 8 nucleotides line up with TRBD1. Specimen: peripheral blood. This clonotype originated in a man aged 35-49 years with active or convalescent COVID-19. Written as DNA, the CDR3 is TGTGCCAGCAGCCCCCAGGGGGCATCCGGGGAGCTGTTTTTT. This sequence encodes CASSPQGASGELFF.